The 29 T cell receptor beta chains below all came from one sample that was sequenced in a study of blood T cells in healthy people across ages. Next came a second PCR, run for 7 to 11 cycles, which used a sample-barcoded 5' primer along with a J-beta primer mix. Each CDR3 protein gets one entry after TCRdb re-called the 5' RACE reads with MiXCR. The sample yields over 750,000 distinct CDR3 sequences, 25% seen once. The data were also submitted as part of a second study, on T cells of mothers and their children.

Sequenced material: blood. The receptors were sampled from a boy between 10 and 17 years old in good health.

This clonotype has more than one count but fewer than ten. The V gene is TRBV9, the J gene TRBJ2-5; D remains unclear. The CDR3 has 14 residues. Germline assignment: CDR1 SGDLS and CDR2 YYNGEE. The V and J ends lost 3 bases and 2 bases respectively, with 11 bases between them. CDR3 sequence (DNA): TGTGCCAGCAGCGGACCCCTAGGACAAGAGACCCAGTACTTC. Translating gives CASSGPLGQETQYF.

The sample holds a few counts of this clonotype. The chain is built from TRBV12-3 or TRBV12-4 and TRBJ1-3, with unresolved D. The CDR3 spans 11 residues. V lost 10 bases and J lost 4, with 8 bases in between. The CDR3 reads CANEAGNTIYF. The CDR3 DNA reads as TGTGCCAATGAGGCGGGAAACACCATATATTTT.

This rearrangement joins TRBV24-1 to TRBJ2-3; TRBD1 matches 10 bases. Germline V gives CDR1 KGHDR, CDR2 SFDVKD. The CDR3 contains 16 residues. Trimming removed 3 bases from V and 3 bases from J; junction bases left unmatched: 5. The CDR3 region is CATSDRDRGGTDTQYF. DNA for the CDR3: TGTGCCACCAGTGATCGGGACAGGGGAGGAACAGATACGCAGTATTTT.

This clonotype came up many times. The V and J genes are TRBV12-3 or TRBV12-4 and TRBJ2-2, with D maybe TRBD1 (6 bases). V lost 4 bases to trimming and J lost 4 bases, with 10 bases between them. There are 14 residues in the CDR3. The CDR3 nucleotides are TGTGCCAGCAGTTGGGGGCTTTCCACCGGGGAGCTGTTTTTT. This gives the protein CASSWGLSTGELFF.

A few counts support this clonotype. The chain uses TRBV12-3 or TRBV12-4 and TRBJ1-2; unclear D gene. The CDR3 consists of 12 residues. The V and J ends lost 5 bases and 2 bases respectively, with 6 bases between them. In DNA form, the CDR3 reads TGTGCCAGCAGTCAATTGAACTATGGCTACACCTTC. It encodes CASSQLNYGYTF.

The chain recombines TRBV19 with TRBJ1-1; possible D gene TRBD1, 6 bases. Germline V CDR1 and CDR2: LNHDA, SQIVND (reference sequence). The CDR3 covers 14 residues. Deletions cut 2 bases from V and 0 bases from J, with 7 bases between. This CDR3 reads CASSIQGLNTEAFF. CDR3 nucleotides: TGTGCCAGTAGTATACAGGGGTTGAACACTGAAGCTTTCTTT. Looking up the rest from reference TRBV19 and TRBJ1-1 gives the full variable domain: DGGITQSPKYLFRKEGQNVTLSCEQNLNHDAMYWYRQDPGQGLRLIYYSQIVNDFQKGDIAEGYSVSREKKESFPLTVTSAQKNPTAFYLCASSIQGLNTEAFFGQGTRLTVV.

The J gene is TRBJ2-7, the V gene TRBV12-3 or TRBV12-4; TRBD2 matches 7 bases. The J call may not be correct, given that the DNA end is closer to TRBJ2-5. This CDR3 is built from 12 residues. In nucleotides, the CDR3 is TGTGCCAGCACCATAGCGGGAGAGACCCAGTACTTC. It translates to CASTIAGETQYF.

The gene calls are TRBV3-1 and TRBJ2-3; a possible D gene is TRBD2 (6 bases). The CDR3 length is 15 residues. Trimming took 1 base from V and 8 from J, leaving 16 bases between them. CDR1 and CDR2 from the germline V gene are LGHDT and YNNKEL (reference sequence). The CDR3: CASSQAEGWEGTQYF. For the CDR3, the DNA is TGTGCCAGCAGCCAAGCGGAGGGATGGGAAGGTACGCAGTATTTT.

This clonotype showed up just a few times. The rearrangement joins TRBV6-5 to TRBJ2-3; D is undetermined. The V and J ends lost 4 bases and 2 bases respectively, with 10 bases between them. The CDR3 spans 14 residues. Germline values: CDR1 MNHEY, CDR2 SVGAGI. CDR3 in DNA: TGTGCCAGCAGTTTACTTGGGGACACAGATACGCAGTATTTT. It encodes CASSLLGDTDTQYF.

The CDR3 is CASSLGYGAYNEQFF. The CDR3 DNA reads TGTGCCAGCAGCTTAGGATACGGGGCCTACAATGAGCAGTTCTTC. The V and J genes are TRBV7-2 and TRBJ2-1, with TRBD2 as a possible D gene (5 bases). The CDR3 covers 15 residues. V gave up 1 base and J gave up 2 bases, with 9 bases separating them. The germline V gene encodes CDR1 SGHTA and CDR2 FQGNSA.

The chain joins TRBV19 to TRBJ2-1; D perhaps matches TRBD1 (5 bases). The J call may be faulty, since TRBJ2-7 better matches the DNA end. The CDR3 runs to 16 residues. Germline assignment: CDR1 LNHDA and CDR2 SQIVND (reference sequence). The DNA of the CDR3 is TGTGCCAGTAGTATTTCAGGGAAATCCATCTCCTACGAGCAGTACTTC. Encoded protein: CASSISGKSISYEQYF.

The sample holds a few counts of this clonotype. The chain recombines TRBV7-9 with TRBJ2-5; no clear D. The end of the DNA is better explained by TRBJ2-1, so the J call may be wrong. The CDR3 extends over 12 amino acids. Germline assignment: CDR1 SEHNR and CDR2 FQNEAQ (reference sequence). Written as DNA, the CDR3 is TGTGCCAGCAGCGAAAGAGAGGATGAGCAGTTCTTC. Translated: CASSEREDEQFF.

V and J are TRBV11-1 and TRBJ2-7; tentatively, D is TRBD2 (6 bases). CDR3 size: 18 residues. Germline CDR1 and CDR2: SGHAT and FQDESV (reference sequence). V was pared by 4 bases and J by 2 bases, with 24 bases between. The DNA for the CDR3 is TGTGCCAGCAGCTCCCCTTGGGAGGAGCAGACCTCCACCTACGAGCAGTACTTC. As protein: CASSSPWEEQTSTYEQYF.

This chain connects TRBV29-1 to TRBJ1-1, with D maybe TRBD1 (6 bases). Germline-derived CDR1 and CDR2 are SQVTM and ANQGSEA. This CDR3 contains 10 residues. Trimming took off 7 bases at V and 8 bases at J, with 11 bases between the two ends. The CDR3 DNA reads TGCAGCGCCGGACAGAGCGAAGCTTTCTTT. Translated, it gives CSAGQSEAFF.

This clonotype was seen more than once but under ten times. The gene calls are TRBV4-2 and TRBJ2-7; no firm D call. V was clipped by 2 bases and J by 4 bases, with 30 bases between them. The CDR3 loop spans 20 amino acids. Germline lookup yields CDR1 LGHNA and CDR2 YNFKEQ. The CDR3 coding sequence is TGTGCCAGCAGCCAAAAAGCAAAGGCTCAGCAGGATATAGGGATGTACGAGCAGTACTTC. This gives the protein CASSQKAKAQQDIGMYEQYF.

The gene calls are TRBV20-1 and TRBJ2-1, with 7 bases matching TRBD2. Trimming at V came to 6 bases and at J to 8 bases, leaving 4 bases not matched to a gene. Germline V gene data show CDR1 as DFQATT and CDR2 as SNEGSKA (reference sequence). CDR3 length: 11 residues. The CDR3, as DNA: TGCAGTGCAACCGGACTAGATGAGCAGTTCTTC. Protein sequence: CSATGLDEQFF.

This clonotype has only a few counts. The chain employs TRBV29-1 and TRBJ1-1, with D possibly being TRBD1 (5 bases). This CDR3 has 14 amino acids. The ends were cut back, 5 bases at V and 3 bases at J, with 16 bases in the middle. The germline V gene encodes CDR1 SQVTM and CDR2 ANQGSEA. CDR3 sequence: CSVPMAGLYTEAFF. CDR3 nucleotide sequence: TGCAGCGTTCCGATGGCGGGGCTGTACACTGAAGCTTTCTTT.

The genes are TRBV20-1 and TRBJ1-2; D remains unclear. The CDR3 has 13 amino acids. Germline values: CDR1 DFQATT, CDR2 SNEGSKA (reference sequence). V lost 1 base and J 6 bases, leaving 12 bases between the germline ends. The CDR3 reads CSARARFQDGYTF. Here the CDR3 DNA reads TGCAGTGCTAGAGCTCGTTTTCAGGATGGCTACACCTTC.

This clonotype was seen a handful of times. The chain recombines TRBV29-1 with TRBJ2-5; D unclear. Looked up from germline, CDR1 is SQVTM and CDR2 is ANQGSEA. This CDR3 contains 14 residues. Trimming pared 5 bases from V and 2 bases from J, leaving 15 bases between. This chain's CDR3 is CSVLPLGQQETQYF. The CDR3 bases are TGCAGCGTTCTTCCACTCGGGCAGCAAGAGACCCAGTACTTC. Full variable domain (outside the CDR3, taken from reference TRBV29-1 and TRBJ2-5): SAVISQKPSRDICQRGTSLTIQCQVDSQVTMMFWYRQQPGQSLTLIATANQGSEATYESGFVIDKFPISRPNLTFSTLTVSNMSPEDSSIYLCSVLPLGQQETQYFGPGTRLLVL.

The chain combines TRBV7-3 with TRBJ2-5; the D call may be TRBD1 or TRBD2 (7 bases each). The J call may be faulty, since TRBJ2-1 better matches the DNA end. CDR3 length: 14 residues. Germline CDR1 is SGHTA and CDR2 is FQGTGA. Written as DNA, the CDR3 is TGTGCCAGCAGCTTAGTTCCAGGGGGGGATGAGCAGTTCTTC. The encoded protein is CASSLVPGGDEQFF.

The J gene is TRBJ1-2, the V gene TRBV7-9; the match to TRBD1 covers 7 bases. V was pared by 4 bases and J by 6 bases, with 8 bases of the junction left unmatched. The CDR3 length is 14 residues. CDR1 is SEHNR, CDR2 FQNEAQ, per germline (reference sequence). As DNA, the CDR3 is TGTGCCAGCAGCTCACAGGGGCCCATAGATGGCTACACCTTC. Its translation: CASSSQGPIDGYTF.

The rearrangement links TRBV3-1 to TRBJ1-5; D might be TRBD1 (5 bases). V lost 1 base and J lost 4, with 14 bases in between. The CDR3 contains 16 residues. The germline V gene has CDR1 LGHDT and CDR2 YNNKEL (reference sequence). In nucleotides, the CDR3 is TGTGCCAGCAGCCAAGGAACCGGGACTGAGAATCAGCCCCAGCATTTT. Protein sequence: CASSQGTGTENQPQHF.

J is TRBJ2-7 and V is TRBV7-2, with 10 bases matching TRBD2. V dropped 1 base and J dropped 3; count of bases not matched to a gene: 6. The CDR3 extends over 16 amino acids. CDR1 is SGHTA, CDR2 FQGNSA, per germline. The CDR3 bases are TGTGCCAGCAGCTTAGGGGTCGAGCGGGGGGGCTACGAGCAGTACTTC. Translating gives CASSLGVERGGYEQYF.

The chain recombines TRBV29-1 with TRBJ2-5; D call uncertain. CDR1 and CDR2 (germline): SQVTM, ANQGSEA. This CDR3 comprises 10 residues. V dropped 6 bases and J dropped 8 bases, with 10 bases sitting between them. The CDR3 bases are TGCAGCGTGGGCCCAGGAACCCAGTACTTC. It codes for CSVGPGTQYF.

The chain carries TRBV15 and TRBJ2-7; TRBD2 matches at 8 bases. The DNA end is more similar to TRBJ2-1, so the J call may be wrong. The CDR3 sequence is 16 residues long. Germline V gene sequence: CDR1 LNHNV, CDR2 YYDKDF (reference sequence). The CDR3 nucleotides are TGTGCCACCAGGTCCCCCGGGGGGGCCAAAAACAATGAGCAGTTCTTC. Translated: CATRSPGGAKNNEQFF.

This clonotype was found a few times. The DNA for the CDR3 is TGCAGCGTTGATGGGGAGCGAGGTTCCTACGAGCAGTACTTC. The encoded protein is CSVDGERGSYEQYF. The chain joins TRBV29-1 to TRBJ2-7; D is possibly TRBD2 (5 bases). This CDR3 spans 14 amino acids. The germline gives CDR1 SQVTM, CDR2 ANQGSEA. The germline V and J ends were trimmed by 3 bases and 1 base, with 13 bases remaining between them.

This chain uses TRBV20-1 with TRBJ1-5; D is unresolved. CDR1 and CDR2 from the germline V gene are DFQATT and SNEGSKA (reference sequence). The germline V and J ends were trimmed by 0 bases and 0 bases, with 6 bases remaining between them. The CDR3 spans 14 residues. CDR3 region: CSAREPLSNQPQHF. The CDR3 DNA follows: TGCAGTGCTAGAGAGCCACTTAGCAATCAGCCCCAGCATTTT.

The rearrangement links TRBV29-1 to TRBJ2-1; D gene ambiguous. The CDR3 runs to 13 residues. The V gene lost 1 base and the J gene lost 7 bases, with 11 bases spanning the gap. Germline V gene sequence: CDR1 SQVTM, CDR2 ANQGSEA. Written as DNA, the CDR3 is TGCAGCGTTGAAGGGACCGCCTTTAATGAGCAGTTCTTC. Its translation is CSVEGTAFNEQFF.

The chain uses TRBV7-2 and TRBJ2-1, with TRBD2 matching over 9 bases. CDR1 is SGHTA and CDR2 is FQGNSA in the germline V gene. J was trimmed by 7 bases and V by 5 bases; bases with no gene match: 9. This CDR3 spans 15 amino acids. CDR3 loop: CASSPLGGGANEQFF. CDR3 DNA: TGTGCCAGCAGCCCCCTGGGCGGGGGGGCGAATGAGCAGTTCTTC.